This T cell receptor (beta chain) was identified in a study of somatic mutations in cytotoxic T cells in rheumatoid arthritis. Study-wide findings and caveats: The study found no significant difference in CD8+ T-cell clonality between rheumatoid arthritis patients and age-matched healthy controls.

With 3 bases removed from V and 10 bases from J, the gap between germline ends came to 10 bases. The germline V gene encodes CDR1 PRHDT and CDR2 FYEKMQ (reference sequence). CDR3 length: 12 residues. Produced via immunoSEQ multiplex PCR; TCRdb's table is partial and in-frame only. Of some 2,000 clones in the sample, less than 85% are singletons; the top ten hold about 39%. About this clone: Its cognate antigen is unknown.

Both CD4+ and CD8+ cells were separated through positive magnetic bead selection, and their purity was verified using flow cytometry. The chain employs TRBV13 and TRBJ2-1, with a weak D call TRBD1 (5 bases). The TCR originated in a man between 60 and 70 years old with rheumatoid arthritis. Sequenced: CD8+ T cells sorted from blood. In nucleotides, the CDR3 is TGTGCCAGCAGCTTCAGGGTTAGCGAGCAGTTCTTC. It yields the protein CASSFRVSEQFF.